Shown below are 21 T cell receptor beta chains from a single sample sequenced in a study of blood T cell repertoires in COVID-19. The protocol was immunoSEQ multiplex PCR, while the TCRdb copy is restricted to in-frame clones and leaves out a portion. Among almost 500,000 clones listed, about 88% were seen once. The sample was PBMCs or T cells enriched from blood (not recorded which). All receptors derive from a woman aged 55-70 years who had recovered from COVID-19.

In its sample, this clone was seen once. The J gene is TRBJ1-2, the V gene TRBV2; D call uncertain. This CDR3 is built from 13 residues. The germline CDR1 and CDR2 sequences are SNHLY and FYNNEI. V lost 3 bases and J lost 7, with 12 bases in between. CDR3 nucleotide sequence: TGTGCCAGCAGTGAGGCGCTGGCGGGTGGCTACACCTTC. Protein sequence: CASSEALAGGYTF.

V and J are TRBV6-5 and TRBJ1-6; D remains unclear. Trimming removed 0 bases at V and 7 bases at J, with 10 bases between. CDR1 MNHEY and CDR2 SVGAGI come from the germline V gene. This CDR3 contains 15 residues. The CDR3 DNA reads TGTGCCAGCAGTTACTCGGTGCAGGAAAATTCACCCCTCCACTTT. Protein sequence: CASSYSVQENSPLHF.

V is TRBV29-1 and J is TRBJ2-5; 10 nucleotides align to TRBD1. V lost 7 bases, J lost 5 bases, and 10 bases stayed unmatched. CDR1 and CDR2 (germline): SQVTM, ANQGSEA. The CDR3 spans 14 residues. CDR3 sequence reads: CSAIRDRGTETQYF. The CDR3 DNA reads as TGCAGCGCCATTAGGGACAGGGGAACCGAGACCCAGTACTTC.

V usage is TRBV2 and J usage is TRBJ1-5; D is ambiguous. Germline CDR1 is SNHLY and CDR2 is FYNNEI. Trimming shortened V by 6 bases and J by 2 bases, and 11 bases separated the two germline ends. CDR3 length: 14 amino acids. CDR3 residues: CASRADVRNQPQHF. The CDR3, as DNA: TGTGCCAGCAGGGCAGATGTCCGCAATCAGCCCCAGCATTTT.

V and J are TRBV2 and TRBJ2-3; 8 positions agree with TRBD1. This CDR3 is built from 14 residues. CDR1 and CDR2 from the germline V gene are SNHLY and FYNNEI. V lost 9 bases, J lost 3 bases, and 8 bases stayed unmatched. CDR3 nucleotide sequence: TGTGCCAGTGAGCCGGGACAGGAGACAGATACGCAGTATTTT. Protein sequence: CASEPGQETDTQYF.

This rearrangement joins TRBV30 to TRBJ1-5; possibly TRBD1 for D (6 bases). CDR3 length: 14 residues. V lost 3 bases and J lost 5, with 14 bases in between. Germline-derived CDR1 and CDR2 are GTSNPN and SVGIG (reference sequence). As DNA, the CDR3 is TGTGCCTGGAGCAGGGGCAGCCCTCATCAGCCCCAGCATTTT. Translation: CAWSRGSPHQPQHF.

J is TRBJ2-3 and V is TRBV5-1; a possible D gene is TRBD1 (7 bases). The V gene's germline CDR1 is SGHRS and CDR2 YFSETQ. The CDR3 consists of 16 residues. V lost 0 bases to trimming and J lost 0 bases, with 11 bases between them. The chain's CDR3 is CASSLESGGSTDTQYF. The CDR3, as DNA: TGCGCCAGCAGCTTGGAGTCAGGGGGGAGCACAGATACGCAGTATTTT.

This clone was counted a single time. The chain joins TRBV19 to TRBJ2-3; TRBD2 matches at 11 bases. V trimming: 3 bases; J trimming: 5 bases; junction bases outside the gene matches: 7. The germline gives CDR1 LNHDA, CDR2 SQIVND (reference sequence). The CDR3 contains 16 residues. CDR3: CASSIHSGGVGDTQYF. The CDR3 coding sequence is TGTGCCAGTAGTATCCATAGCGGGGGGGTCGGAGATACGCAGTATTTT.

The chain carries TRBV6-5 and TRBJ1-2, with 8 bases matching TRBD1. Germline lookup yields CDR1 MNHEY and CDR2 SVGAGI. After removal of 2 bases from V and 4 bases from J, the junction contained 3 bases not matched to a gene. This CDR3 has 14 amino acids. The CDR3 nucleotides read TGTGCCAGCAGTTACAAGGGACAGGCCTATGGCTACACCTTC. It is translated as CASSYKGQAYGYTF.

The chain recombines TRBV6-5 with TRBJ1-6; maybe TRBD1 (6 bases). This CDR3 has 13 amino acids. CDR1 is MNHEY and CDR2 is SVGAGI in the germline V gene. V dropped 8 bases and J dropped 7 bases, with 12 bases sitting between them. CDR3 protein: CASGLQGNSPLHF. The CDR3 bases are TGTGCCAGCGGCCTACAGGGAAATTCACCCCTCCACTTT.

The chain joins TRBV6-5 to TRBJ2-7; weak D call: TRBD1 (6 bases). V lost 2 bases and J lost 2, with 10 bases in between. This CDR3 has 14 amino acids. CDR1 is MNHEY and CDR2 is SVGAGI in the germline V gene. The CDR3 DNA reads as TGTGCCAGCAGTTACCTCGGACAGACCTACGAGCAGTACGTC. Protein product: CASSYLGQTYEQYV.

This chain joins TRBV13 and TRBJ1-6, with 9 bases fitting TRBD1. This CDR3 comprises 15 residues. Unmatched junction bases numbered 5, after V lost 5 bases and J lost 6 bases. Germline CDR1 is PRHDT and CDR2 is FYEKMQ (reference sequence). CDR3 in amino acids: CASSGTGFSNSPLHF. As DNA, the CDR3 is TGTGCCAGCAGCGGGACAGGGTTTAGTAATTCACCCCTCCACTTT.

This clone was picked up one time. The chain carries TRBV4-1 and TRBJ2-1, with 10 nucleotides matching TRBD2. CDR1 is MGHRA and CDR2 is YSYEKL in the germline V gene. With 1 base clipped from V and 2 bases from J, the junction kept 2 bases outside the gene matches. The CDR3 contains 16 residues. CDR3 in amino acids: CASSQVGLAAYNEQFF. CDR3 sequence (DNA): TGCGCCAGCAGCCAAGTTGGACTAGCGGCCTACAATGAGCAGTTCTTC.

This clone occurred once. DNA of the CDR3: TGCGCCAGTGGGACAGAATGGGGTTCACCCCTCCACTTT. Its protein product is CASGTEWGSPLHF. The V and J genes are TRBV5-1 and TRBJ1-6, with TRBD1 matching over 7 bases. The CDR3 sequence is 13 residues long. V shed 8 bases and J 9 bases; nucleotides not matched to a gene: 8. Germline assignment: CDR1 SGHRS and CDR2 YFSETQ.

Here the CDR3 DNA reads TGTGCCAGCAGCTCTACTAGCGGGGGGGCCCCAACAAACAATGAGCAGTTCTTC. It encodes CASSSTSGGAPTNNEQFF. V is TRBV5-6 and J is TRBJ2-1; 13 bases are shared with TRBD2. This CDR3 is 18 amino acids long. Germline V gene sequence: CDR1 SGHDT, CDR2 YYEEEE. V lost 3 bases and J lost 5; bases outside the gene matches: 11.

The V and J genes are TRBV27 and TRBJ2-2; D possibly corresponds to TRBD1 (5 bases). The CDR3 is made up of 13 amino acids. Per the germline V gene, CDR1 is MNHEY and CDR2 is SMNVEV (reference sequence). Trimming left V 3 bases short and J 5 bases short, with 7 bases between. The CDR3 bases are TGTGCCAGCAGTTTTTCAGGGACCGGGGAGCTGTTTTTT. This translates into CASSFSGTGELFF.

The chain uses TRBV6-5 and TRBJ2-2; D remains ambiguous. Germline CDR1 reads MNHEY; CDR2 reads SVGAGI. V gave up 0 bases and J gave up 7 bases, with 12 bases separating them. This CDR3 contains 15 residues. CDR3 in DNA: TGTGCCAGCAGTTACTCAGCCCCTCCAGGCGGGGAGCTGTTTTTT. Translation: CASSYSAPPGGELFF.

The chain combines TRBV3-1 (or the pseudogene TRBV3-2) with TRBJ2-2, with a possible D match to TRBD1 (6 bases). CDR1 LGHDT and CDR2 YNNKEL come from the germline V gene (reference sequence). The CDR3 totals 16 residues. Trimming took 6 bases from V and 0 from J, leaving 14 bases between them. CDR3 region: CASRLKTGANTGELFF. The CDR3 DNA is TGTGCCAGCAGACTTAAGACAGGCGCGAACACCGGGGAGCTGTTTTTT.

The CDR3 sequence is CASSPQGGLGGYTF. The CDR3 DNA reads as TGTGCCAGCAGCCCGCAAGGGGGTCTCGGAGGCTACACCTTC. The gene calls are TRBV9 and TRBJ1-2; possible D gene TRBD1, 6 bases. The CDR3 runs 14 residues. V was cut by 4 bases and J by 8 bases, with 18 bases left in between. Per germline, CDR1 SGDLS and CDR2 YYNGEE.

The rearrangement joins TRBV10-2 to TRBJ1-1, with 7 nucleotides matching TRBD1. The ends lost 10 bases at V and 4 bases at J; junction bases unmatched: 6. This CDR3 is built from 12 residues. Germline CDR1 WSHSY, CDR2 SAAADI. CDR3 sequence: CATGQVPTEAFF. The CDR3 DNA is TGCGCCACCGGACAGGTACCCACTGAAGCTTTCTTT.

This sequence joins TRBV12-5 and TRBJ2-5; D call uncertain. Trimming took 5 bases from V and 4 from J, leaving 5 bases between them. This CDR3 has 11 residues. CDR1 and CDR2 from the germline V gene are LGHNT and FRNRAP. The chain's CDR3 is CASGPGETQYF. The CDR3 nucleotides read TGTGCTAGTGGTCCCGGAGAGACCCAGTACTTC.